A single sample gave rise to the 18 T cell receptor beta chains below, sequenced in a study of cytotoxic CD8 clonotypes in ibrutinib-treated CLL. The assay was immunoSEQ multiplex PCR, and TCRdb's table has in-frame clones only and misses some. The sample records 150,000 or so clones, nearly 90% being singletons. The sample consisted of PBMCs, taken at disease progression, from a patient treated with ibrutinib. These receptors originate from a human donor with chronic lymphocytic leukemia.

This clone was seen more than once but under ten times. This chain connects TRBV30 to TRBJ1-1; TRBD1 might be the D (5 bases). Trimming took off 4 bases at V and 11 bases at J, with 17 bases between the two ends. This CDR3 is built from 12 residues. Germline V gives CDR1 GTSNPN, CDR2 SVGIG (reference sequence). The CDR3 loop reads CAWIRDPLGAFF. The CDR3 DNA reads TGTGCCTGGATCCGGGACCCTCTCGGGGCTTTCTTT.

DNA of the CDR3: TGTGCCAGCAGTTTGGGCGGGAGGTCCTACAATGAGCAGTTCTTC. Translated, it gives CASSLGGRSYNEQFF. V usage is TRBV27 and J usage is TRBJ2-1, with 8 bases aligning to TRBD2. Per germline, CDR1 MNHEY and CDR2 SMNVEV (reference sequence). The V gene end was trimmed by 3 bases and the J gene end by 1 base; junction bases not matched to a gene: 2. CDR3 length: 15 amino acids.

The V call is TRBV5-6, the J call TRBJ1-4; TRBD1 matches 9 bases. The CDR3 runs 15 residues. The germline V gene has CDR1 SGHDT and CDR2 YYEEEE. V gave up 4 bases and J gave up 8 bases; unmatched junction bases: 9. Here the CDR3 reads CASSGDRDFREKLFF. DNA of the CDR3: TGTGCCAGCAGCGGGGACAGGGATTTTCGGGAAAAACTGTTTTTT.

The V gene is TRBV28, the J gene TRBJ2-1; maybe TRBD2 (6 bases). This CDR3 is 15 amino acids long. Germline CDR1 is MDHEN and CDR2 is SYDVKM. The germline V and J ends were trimmed by 6 bases and 2 bases, with 14 bases remaining between them. CDR3 DNA: TGTGCCAGCAGGGGACTTTACACCGCCTACAATGAGCAGTTCTTC. Translating it yields CASRGLYTAYNEQFF.

The rearrangement links TRBV6-5 to TRBJ1-1; D ambiguous. Trimming took off 6 bases at V and 0 bases at J, with 14 bases between the two ends. Germline loops: CDR1 MNHEY, CDR2 SVGAGI. The length of the CDR3 is 15 residues. The CDR3 nucleotides read TGTGCCAGCAGCCCCAGCTTTGTAATGAACACTGAAGCTTTCTTT. Protein product: CASSPSFVMNTEAFF.

V and J are TRBV11-2 and TRBJ2-2; D unresolved. Trimming shortened V by 1 base and J by 3 bases, and 6 bases separated the two germline ends. CDR3 length equals 14 residues. Looked up from germline, CDR1 is SGHAT and CDR2 is FQNNGV. The CDR3 here is CASSLGGHTGELFF. The CDR3 region has the DNA TGTGCCAGCAGCTTAGGCGGTCACACCGGGGAGCTGTTTTTT.

This clone was counted a single time. This chain uses TRBV18 with TRBJ1-1, with D uncertain. In germline, CDR1 is KGHSH, CDR2 LQKENI. There are 13 residues in the CDR3. V was pared by 9 bases and J by 1 base, with 12 bases between. The CDR3 here is CASQGGRNTEAFF. The CDR3 DNA is TGTGCCAGTCAAGGAGGACGGAACACTGAAGCTTTCTTT.

CDR3 nucleotide sequence: TGTGCCAGTAGTAGCAGGGCTGAAGAGACCCAGTACTTC. Its protein product is CASSSRAEETQYF. The chain has TRBV19 and TRBJ2-5; weak D call: TRBD1 (5 bases). This CDR3 comprises 13 residues. Per the germline V gene, CDR1 is LNHDA and CDR2 is SQIVND (reference sequence). V was clipped by 4 bases and J by 3 bases, with 9 bases between them.

The V and J genes are TRBV2 and TRBJ2-3, with 7 bases lining up with TRBD2. Looked up from germline, CDR1 is SNHLY and CDR2 is FYNNEI. Unmatched junction bases numbered 7, after V lost 6 bases and J lost 1 base. This CDR3 is 15 amino acids long. The CDR3 nucleotides read TGTGCCAGCAGAATGAGCGGGGCCCGCACAGATACGCAGTATTTT. The encoded protein is CASRMSGARTDTQYF.

This sequence joins TRBV10-3 and TRBJ2-7; 7 nucleotides align to TRBD2. Per germline, CDR1 ENHRY and CDR2 SYGVKD. This CDR3 has 14 residues. After removal of 6 bases from V and 0 bases from J, the junction contained 5 bases not matched to a gene. For the CDR3, the DNA is TGTGCCATCAGCGACGGGAGGTCCTCCTACGAGCAGTACTTC. Its translation is CAISDGRSSYEQYF.

J is TRBJ1-1 and V is TRBV2; no firm D call. The V and J ends lost 6 bases and 1 base respectively, with 9 bases between them. This CDR3 region has 13 residues. The germline V gene has CDR1 SNHLY and CDR2 FYNNEI. The CDR3 bases are TGTGCCAGCAGACGACACCCGAACACTGAAGCTTTCTTT. Translation: CASRRHPNTEAFF.

The chain joins TRBV18 to TRBJ1-3; no clear D gene. The CDR3 has 16 residues. The V and J ends lost 1 base and 0 bases respectively, with 10 bases between them. Germline CDR1 reads KGHSH; CDR2 reads LQKENI. The CDR3, as DNA: TGTGCCAGCTCACCACTTCTATCAGACTCTGGAAACACCATATATTTT. It encodes CASSPLLSDSGNTIYF.

This chain's CDR3 is CASSYSTPPLNTEAFF. The CDR3 nucleotides read TGTGCCAGCAGTTACTCCACGCCTCCTCTGAACACTGAAGCTTTCTTT. The rearrangement joins TRBV6-5 to TRBJ1-1, with no clear D. Trimming cost V 0 bases and J 0 bases, with 11 bases left between them. This CDR3 has 16 residues. From germline, CDR1 is MNHEY and CDR2 SVGAGI.

Notes on this clone: One junction end disagrees with the germline gene, perhaps due to a read error. The chain couples TRBV11-2 to TRBJ2-7, with 7 bases aligning to TRBD2. The CDR3 length is 18 residues. Germline V gene data show CDR1 as SGHAT and CDR2 as FQNNGV. The CDR3 DNA reads TGTGCCAGCAGCTTGAACCAAAGTATAAACCAAAACACAAATCGGGGGGACTTC. It encodes CASSLNQSINQNTNRGDF.

This CDR3 reads CASSEWVTAGGIYEQYF. The CDR3 nucleotides are TGTGCCAGCAGTGAATGGGTTACGGCGGGGGGAATCTACGAGCAGTACTTC. The chain employs TRBV2 and TRBJ2-7; 8 bases fit TRBD2. The CDR3 is 17 amino acids. Germline lookup yields CDR1 SNHLY and CDR2 FYNNEI. The V segment lost 2 bases and the J segment 3 bases; nucleotides outside the gene matches: 12.

This sequence joins TRBV6-5 and TRBJ2-4; TRBD1 matches at 7 bases. Trimming took 6 bases from V and 6 from J; bases not matched to a gene: 8. The CDR3 runs to 14 residues. The germline V gene encodes CDR1 MNHEY and CDR2 SVGAGI. CDR3 protein: CASSSTGIGNIQYF. The CDR3 bases are TGTGCCAGCAGCTCGACAGGGATCGGAAACATTCAGTACTTC.

The V and J genes are TRBV19 and TRBJ2-5; 10 nucleotides match TRBD1. Germline V CDR1 and CDR2: LNHDA, SQIVND (reference sequence). V lost 10 bases, J lost 5 bases, and 10 bases stayed unmatched. The CDR3 runs 14 residues. The chain's CDR3 is CATSRQGARETQYF. The CDR3 nucleotides read TGTGCCACCAGTCGACAGGGGGCGCGTGAGACCCAGTACTTC. Drawing the rest from reference TRBV19 and TRBJ2-5, the complete variable domain is DGGITQSPKYLFRKEGQNVTLSCEQNLNHDAMYWYRQDPGQGLRLIYYSQIVNDFQKGDIAEGYSVSREKKESFPLTVTSAQKNPTAFYLCATSRQGARETQYFGPGTRLLVL.

The rearrangement uses TRBV7-9 and TRBJ2-3; no clear D. The CDR3 extends over 12 amino acids. The V end lost 2 bases, the J end lost 3 bases, and 3 bases lay between the germline ends. Germline lookup yields CDR1 SEHNR and CDR2 FQNEAQ (reference sequence). DNA of the CDR3: TGTGCCAGCAGCTTAAAAACAGATACGCAGTATTTT. Protein product: CASSLKTDTQYF. The full variable domain, its missing parts supplied by reference TRBV7-9 and TRBJ2-3, is DTGVSQNPRHKITKRGQNVTFRCDPISEHNRLYWYRQTLGQGPEFLTYFQNEAQLEKSRLLSDRFSAERPKGSFSTLEIQRTEQGDSAMYLCASSLKTDTQYFGPGTRLTVL.